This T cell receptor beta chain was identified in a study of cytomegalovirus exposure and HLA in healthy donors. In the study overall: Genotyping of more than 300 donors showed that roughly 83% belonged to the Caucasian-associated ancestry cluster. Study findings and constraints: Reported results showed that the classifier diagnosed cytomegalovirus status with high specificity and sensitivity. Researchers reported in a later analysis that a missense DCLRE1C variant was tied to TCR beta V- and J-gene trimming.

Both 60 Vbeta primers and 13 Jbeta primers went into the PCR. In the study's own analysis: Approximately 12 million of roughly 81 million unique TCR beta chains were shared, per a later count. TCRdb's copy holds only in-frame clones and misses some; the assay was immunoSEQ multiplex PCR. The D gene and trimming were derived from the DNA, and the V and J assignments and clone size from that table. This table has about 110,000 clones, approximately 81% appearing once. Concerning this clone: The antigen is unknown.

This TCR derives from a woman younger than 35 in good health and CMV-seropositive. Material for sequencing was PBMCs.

CDR3: CASSEASAGNYGYTF. The DNA for the CDR3 is TGTGCCAGCAGCGAAGCTTCGGCAGGGAACTATGGCTACACCTTC. The chain carries TRBV7-3 and TRBJ1-2; perhaps TRBD1 as D (5 bases). The germline V and J ends were trimmed by 5 bases and 2 bases, with 15 bases remaining between them. Germline V gene lookup returns CDR1 SGHTA and CDR2 FQGTGA. There are 15 residues in the CDR3.